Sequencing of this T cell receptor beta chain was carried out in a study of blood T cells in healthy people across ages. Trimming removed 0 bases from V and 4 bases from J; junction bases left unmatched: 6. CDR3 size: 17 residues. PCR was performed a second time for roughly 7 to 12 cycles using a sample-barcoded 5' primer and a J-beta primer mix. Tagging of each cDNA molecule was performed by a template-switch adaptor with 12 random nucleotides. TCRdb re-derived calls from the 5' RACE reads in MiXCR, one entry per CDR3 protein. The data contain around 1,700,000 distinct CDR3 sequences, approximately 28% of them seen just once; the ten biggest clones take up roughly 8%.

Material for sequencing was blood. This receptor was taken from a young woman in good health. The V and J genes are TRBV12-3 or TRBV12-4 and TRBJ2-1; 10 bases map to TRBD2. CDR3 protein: CASSLAQLAGTYNEQFF. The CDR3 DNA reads TGTGCCAGCAGTTTAGCCCAACTAGCGGGAACGTACAATGAGCAGTTCTTC.